This TCR beta chain was retrieved from a study of blood T cell repertoires in COVID-19. Study summary: T cells, B-cell-depleted T cells, or PBMCs supplied cDNA or gDNA.

The germline CDR1 and CDR2 sequences are SGHRS and YFSETQ. After removal of 2 bases from V and 1 base from J, the junction contained 5 bases not matched to a gene. This CDR3 spans 16 amino acids. In the authors' workflow: Nucleated cell number was recorded as an estimate derived from reference gene primer amplification. Method: immunoSEQ multiplex PCR; TCRdb's copy keeps in-frame clones and lacks some. For V, J and clone size, that table is used; D and trimming come from the DNA. The sample consists of roughly 250,000 clones, around 81% of them appearing once. This receptor was obtained from a person aged 70 to 85 with COVID-19, enrolled during active disease. The chain has TRBV5-1 and TRBJ2-1, with 8 bases fitting TRBD2. Sequencing input: peripheral blood. This CDR3 reads CASSLSGGLSYNEQFF. The CDR3, as DNA: TGCGCCAGCAGCTTAAGCGGGGGCCTATCCTACAATGAGCAGTTCTTC.